This T cell receptor beta chain was sequenced for a study of STAT5B mutations in CD4+ large granular lymphocyte leukemia. On the study more broadly: Among healthy controls, a particular HLA allele went with more CDR3 'QG' motifs.

A few counts support this clone. Its antigen is undetermined. Findings and limits, study-wide: Patient CD4-sorted repertoires looked more clonal than healthy CD4+ repertoires, even without putative leukemic clones. 8/27 top patient clones versus 2/35 control clones were TRBV06-family.

The protocol was immunoSEQ multiplex PCR, while the TCRdb copy is restricted to in-frame clones and leaves out a portion. The repertoire has about 31,000 clones, more than 65% of them found once; the top ten carry roughly 7.1%. Per germline, CDR1 KGHSH and CDR2 LQKENI. The CDR3 sequence is 15 residues long. Trimming took 1 base from V and 7 from J, leaving 13 bases between them. The specimen was CD4+ T cells from blood buffy coats. This TCR was recovered from a human donor in good health. This chain connects TRBV18 to TRBJ1-4; D perhaps matches TRBD1 (6 bases). DNA of the CDR3: TGTGCCAGCTCACCACAGGGGGTTCCTTTTGAAAAACTGTTTTTT. Encoded protein: CASSPQGVPFEKLFF. The full variable domain, rest sourced from reference TRBV18 and TRBJ1-4, is NAGVMQNPRHLVRRRGQEARLRCSPMKGHSHVYWYRQLPEEGLKFMVYLQKENIIDESGMPKERFSAEFPKEGPSILRIQQVVRGDSAAYFCASSPQGVPFEKLFFGSGTQLSVL.